The 25 T cell receptor beta chains below all came from one sample that was sequenced in a study of PD-1 blockade in classical Hodgkin lymphoma. Profiled with immunoSEQ multiplex PCR; TCRdb holds only in-frame clones, not every one. The sample holds 14,000 to 15,000 clones, less than 80% seen once. The patients all showed relapse after autologous stem cell transplantation, while their brentuximab vedotin exposure varied. The source was peripheral blood mononuclear cells (PBMCs), collected at baseline. The receptors were gathered from a human donor with classical Hodgkin lymphoma.

Turning to this clone: A much bigger clone sits one base away, suggesting this may be a read error. J is TRBJ2-1 and V is TRBV5-3, with D maybe TRBD1 (5 bases). TRBV5-3 is known as an ORF, though its function is uncertain. The CDR3 contains 17 residues. V lost 4 bases, J lost 6 bases, and 23 bases lay in between. As DNA, the CDR3 is TGTGCCAGAAGCAAATCAAAACAGGCCTTTTCGAGCAATGAGCAGTTCTTC. Protein product: CARSKSKQAFSSNEQFF.

The CDR3 DNA sequence: TGTGCCAGCAGTTTACCTAGCGGGATGCAGGCAAACTTCTACGAGCAGTACTTC. Translated: CASSLPSGMQANFYEQYF. The chain links TRBV28 to TRBJ2-7; 9 bases agree with TRBD2. CDR1 is MDHEN, CDR2 SYDVKM, per germline. CDR3 length: 18 residues. J gave up 3 bases and V 2 bases, and 14 bases lay outside the gene matches.

This clone appeared a few times. This sequence joins TRBV4-3 and TRBJ1-1; unclear D gene. The CDR3 length is 14 residues. Looked up from germline, CDR1 is LGHNA and CDR2 is YSLEER. V was clipped by 3 bases and J by 1 base, with 9 bases between them. The CDR3 here is CASSHSAANTEAFF. The DNA of the CDR3 is TGCGCCAGCAGCCATTCAGCAGCGAACACTGAAGCTTTCTTT.

The chain uses TRBV5-1 and TRBJ2-2; D is tentatively TRBD1 or TRBD2 (5 bases each). The germline gives CDR1 SGHRS, CDR2 YFSETQ. The CDR3 is 14 amino acids. Trimming shortened V by 3 bases and J by 1 base, and 7 bases separated the two germline ends. The CDR3 bases are TGCGCCAGCAGCTGGGACGGGAACACCGGGGAGCTGTTTTTT. The encoded protein is CASSWDGNTGELFF.

This chain uses TRBV27 with TRBJ1-5; D uncertain. CDR3 length equals 13 residues. Trimming shortened V by 2 bases and J by 9 bases, and 11 bases separated the two germline ends. CDR1 is MNHEY, CDR2 SMNVEV, per germline (reference sequence). CDR3 loop: CASSLIGSGPQHF. In DNA, the CDR3 is TGTGCCAGCAGTTTAATTGGGAGTGGGCCCCAGCATTTT.

This clone occurred once. The chain joins TRBV11-2 to TRBJ2-2; TRBD2 matches 10 bases. V lost 3 bases and J lost 5; bases outside the gene matches: 3. The CDR3 sequence is 15 residues long. The germline CDR1 and CDR2 sequences are SGHAT and FQNNGV. The CDR3 spells CASSFLAGDTGELFF. Here the CDR3 DNA reads TGTGCCAGCAGCTTTCTAGCGGGAGATACCGGGGAGCTGTTTTTT.

The chain uses TRBV5-1 and TRBJ1-6; TRBD1 matches 7 bases. The V gene end was trimmed by 3 bases and the J gene end by 7 bases; junction bases not matched to a gene: 10. CDR1 and CDR2 from the germline V gene are SGHRS and YFSETQ. The CDR3 covers 16 residues. CDR3 in amino acids: CASSSGDSNWNSPLHF. The CDR3, as DNA: TGCGCCAGCAGCTCCGGGGACAGCAACTGGAATTCACCCCTCCACTTT.

The CDR3, as DNA: TGTGCCAGCAGCCCTAACAGACTCTCCTACGAGCAGTACTTC. The encoded protein is CASSPNRLSYEQYF. This chain links TRBV13 with TRBJ2-7, with no clear D. The CDR3 is made up of 14 amino acids. Per the germline V gene, CDR1 is PRHDT and CDR2 is FYEKMQ (reference sequence). V lost 5 bases and J 0 bases, leaving 11 bases between the germline ends.

This chain joins TRBV7-6 and TRBJ2-7, with 8 bases fitting TRBD2. CDR1 and CDR2 from the germline V gene are SGHVS and FNYEAQ. CDR3 length equals 14 residues. V was pared by 4 bases and J by 2 bases, with 4 bases of the junction left unmatched. CDR3 bases: TGTGCCAGCAGCTCGAGCGGGAGTACCTACGAGCAGTACTTC. This translates into CASSSSGSTYEQYF.

The rearrangement joins TRBV6-1 to TRBJ2-7; D call uncertain. The V end lost 5 bases, the J end lost 0 bases, and 5 bases lay between the germline ends. Germline lookup yields CDR1 MNHNS and CDR2 SASEGT. The CDR3 is 12 amino acids. The CDR3: CASSQSSYEQYF. The CDR3 DNA reads TGTGCCAGCAGTCAAAGCTCCTACGAGCAGTACTTC.

The chain joins TRBV30 to TRBJ2-1; TRBD2 is a possible D gene (6 bases). The V end lost 7 bases, the J end lost 9 bases, and 13 bases lay between the germline ends. CDR3 length: 11 residues. Germline lookup yields CDR1 GTSNPN and CDR2 SVGIG (reference sequence). CDR3 bases: TGTGCCTCGACGAGCGGGTTTGAGCAGTTCTTC. This translates into CASTSGFEQFF.

V is TRBV19 and J is TRBJ2-1; D call uncertain. The CDR3 has 15 amino acids. Germline V gives CDR1 LNHDA, CDR2 SQIVND (reference sequence). V was shortened by 5 bases and J by 0 bases, with 11 bases between the two germline ends. The CDR3 bases are TGTGCCAGTAGTGTTCTTCCGGCCTCCTACAATGAGCAGTTCTTC. Protein product: CASSVLPASYNEQFF.

V gene TRBV5-1 combines with J gene TRBJ1-3, with D hard to call. The V end lost 1 base, the J end lost 4 bases, and 12 bases lay between the germline ends. This CDR3 has 15 amino acids. Germline CDR1 reads SGHRS; CDR2 reads YFSETQ. The CDR3 spells CASSLNNLPGNTIYF. The CDR3 DNA is TGCGCCAGCAGCTTGAATAATCTGCCCGGAAACACCATATATTTT.

This rearrangement joins TRBV5-6 to TRBJ2-4; TRBD1 matches 7 bases. Per the germline V gene, CDR1 is SGHDT and CDR2 is YYEEEE. J lost 0 bases, V lost 0 bases, and 6 bases had no gene match. The CDR3 covers 17 residues. In nucleotides, the CDR3 is TGTGCCAGCAGCTTGGACCGGGACAGACTAGCCAAAAACATTCAGTACTTC. This translates into CASSLDRDRLAKNIQYF. The full variable domain, its missing parts supplied by reference TRBV5-6 and TRBJ2-4, is DAGVTQSPTHLIKTRGQQVTLRCSPKSGHDTVSWYQQALGQGPQFIFQYYEEEERQRGNFPDRFSGHQFPNYSSELNVNALLLGDSALYLCASSLDRDRLAKNIQYFGAGTRLSVL.

The chain has TRBV19 and TRBJ1-2; D gene ambiguous. V was clipped by 0 bases and J by 4 bases, with 12 bases between them. The CDR3 consists of 15 residues. CDR1 is LNHDA and CDR2 is SQIVND in the germline V gene (reference sequence). The CDR3 DNA reads TGTGCCAGTAGTATAGAACCGGACTTCACCTATGGCTACACCTTC. Translating it yields CASSIEPDFTYGYTF.

Worth noting for this clone: With a far larger clone one base away, a read error is the likely cause. This sample includes further DNA sequences coding for the same CDR3. The chain joins TRBV5-1 to TRBJ2-5, with D unclear. V was cut by 5 bases and J by 2 bases, with 13 bases left in between. Germline V CDR1 and CDR2: SGHRS, YFSETQ. The CDR3 is 14 amino acids. CDR3 sequence (DNA): TGCGCCAGCAGTCCGGACGGAGAACAAGAGACCCAGTACTTC. This codes for CASSPDGEQETQYF.

V and J are TRBV5-1 and TRBJ2-3; 10 bases map to TRBD1. The CDR3 runs to 16 residues. Germline loops: CDR1 SGHRS, CDR2 YFSETQ. The J segment lost 5 bases and the V segment lost 3 bases, leaving 9 bases of the junction unmatched. The DNA for the CDR3 is TGCGCCAGCAGCTCGGGACAGGGGTTCTCGGGAGATACGCAGTATTTT. This translates into CASSSGQGFSGDTQYF.

The V call is TRBV27, the J call TRBJ2-5, with TRBD1 matching over 7 bases. The germline V gene encodes CDR1 MNHEY and CDR2 SMNVEV (reference sequence). The CDR3 runs to 14 residues. V lost 5 bases and J lost 5; bases outside the gene matches: 8. CDR3 in DNA: TGTGCCAGCAGTCCCAGAGACAGGGTGGAGACCCAGTACTTC. Protein product: CASSPRDRVETQYF.

The CDR3 sequence: CASRTIMNTEAFF. As DNA, the CDR3 is TGTGCCAGCAGGACAATAATGAACACTGAAGCTTTCTTT. The chain employs TRBV27 and TRBJ1-1; D is unresolved. Germline V gene sequence: CDR1 MNHEY, CDR2 SMNVEV (reference sequence). The CDR3 length is 13 residues. Trimming took 6 bases from V and 0 from J, leaving 8 bases between them.

This chain connects TRBV7-9 to TRBJ2-3, with D perhaps TRBD2 (5 bases). The CDR3 length is 14 residues. Germline V gives CDR1 SEHNR, CDR2 FQNEAQ (reference sequence). V gave up 6 bases and J gave up 2 bases, with 12 bases separating them. CDR3 residues: CASRLRDSTDTQYF. The CDR3 nucleotides are TGTGCCAGCAGACTACGGGATTCCACAGATACGCAGTATTTT.

This clone was seen just once. DNA for the CDR3: TGTGCCAGCAGCTCCACAAGCCGACACACAGATACGCAGTATTTT. Translated: CASSSTSRHTDTQYF. This chain links TRBV28 with TRBJ2-3; unclear D gene. Germline V CDR1 and CDR2: MDHEN, SYDVKM. V lost 6 bases and J lost 2, with 15 bases in between. The CDR3 runs 15 residues.

The chain recombines TRBV7-8 with TRBJ2-1, with TRBD2 as a possible D gene (6 bases). CDR1 and CDR2 (germline): SGHVS, FQNEAQ. V was cut by 1 base and J by 4 bases, with 8 bases left in between. CDR3 length: 14 residues. CDR3 sequence (DNA): TGTGCCAGCAGCTTAGTTCGGGGGTACAATGAGCAGTTCTTC. Amino acid sequence: CASSLVRGYNEQFF.

This clone was recorded a few times. The V and J genes are TRBV28 and TRBJ2-1; D is perhaps TRBD2 (6 bases). This CDR3 is 12 amino acids long. The V gene lost 6 bases and the J gene lost 13 bases, with 16 bases spanning the gap. The germline V gene encodes CDR1 MDHEN and CDR2 SYDVKM. Here the CDR3 reads CASSWDFLEQFF. The CDR3 region has the DNA TGTGCCAGCAGCTGGGACTTCCTGGAACAGTTCTTC.

The chain employs TRBV5-1 and TRBJ2-1; 9 positions agree with TRBD1. Germline CDR1 reads SGHRS; CDR2 reads YFSETQ. This CDR3 region has 17 residues. V dropped 1 base and J dropped 5; count of bases not matched to a gene: 10. The CDR3 spells CASSLFPGTGMNNEQFF. The CDR3 DNA is TGCGCCAGCAGCTTGTTTCCGGGGACAGGGATGAACAATGAGCAGTTCTTC.

V and J are TRBV27 and TRBJ1-5, with unresolved D. The CDR3 length is 14 residues. Trimming pared 8 bases from V and 1 base from J, leaving 12 bases between. Germline CDR1 reads MNHEY; CDR2 reads SMNVEV (reference sequence). CDR3 in amino acids: CASGPTGSNQPQHF. DNA of the CDR3: TGTGCCAGCGGCCCCACGGGAAGCAATCAGCCCCAGCATTTT.